What follows are 5 T cell receptor beta chains derived from one specimen sequenced in a study of blood T cell repertoires in COVID-19. The assay was immunoSEQ multiplex PCR, and TCRdb's table has in-frame clones only and misses some. This table holds 200,000 to 250,000 clones, less than 85% found once. Material: peripheral blood. These receptor sequences come from a woman between 70 and 85 years old with acute or convalescent COVID-19.

This rearrangement joins TRBV5-6 to TRBJ1-6, with D hard to call. The CDR3 loop spans 12 amino acids. Germline CDR1 SGHDT, CDR2 YYEEEE. Trimming stripped 5 bases from V and 7 bases from J, with 7 bases between. As DNA, the CDR3 is TGTGCCAGCAGACAGAAAAATTCACCCCTCCACTTT. This translates into CASRQKNSPLHF.

The chain has TRBV7-8 and TRBJ2-7; 7 bases agree with TRBD1. With V trimmed by 6 bases and J by 6 bases, 8 bases remained unmatched. Germline assignment: CDR1 SGHVS and CDR2 FQNEAQ. This CDR3 is built from 13 residues. The CDR3 reads CASSSPNRGEQYF. CDR3 nucleotide sequence: TGTGCCAGCAGTTCACCTAACAGGGGCGAGCAGTACTTC.

The V call is TRBV24-1, the J call TRBJ1-2, with 8 bases matching TRBD1. This CDR3 comprises 16 residues. V was pared by 5 bases and J by 4 bases, with 11 bases of the junction left unmatched. CDR1 is KGHDR, CDR2 SFDVKD, per germline. Here the CDR3 reads CATSARETGDLYGYTF. DNA of the CDR3: TGTGCCACCAGTGCCCGGGAGACAGGGGACCTCTATGGCTACACCTTC.

The V and J genes are TRBV2 and TRBJ2-1; a weak D match, TRBD2 (5 bases). Per the germline V gene, CDR1 is SNHLY and CDR2 is FYNNEI. The CDR3 is made up of 14 amino acids. Deletions cut 5 bases from V and 2 bases from J, with 10 bases between. The CDR3 protein is CASSIATTYNEQFF. CDR3 nucleotide sequence: TGTGCCAGCAGTATAGCGACTACCTACAATGAGCAGTTCTTC.

CDR3 sequence (DNA): TGTGCCAGCAGCCAAGACTCTAGCGGGGAGACCCAGTACTTC. This gives the protein CASSQDSSGETQYF. The chain links TRBV3-1 (or the pseudogene TRBV3-2) to TRBJ2-5, with TRBD2 matching over 8 bases. This CDR3 region has 14 residues. In germline, CDR1 is LGHDT, CDR2 YNNKEL (reference sequence). Losses at the gene ends were 0 bases for V and 5 bases for J; bases not matched to a gene: 2.